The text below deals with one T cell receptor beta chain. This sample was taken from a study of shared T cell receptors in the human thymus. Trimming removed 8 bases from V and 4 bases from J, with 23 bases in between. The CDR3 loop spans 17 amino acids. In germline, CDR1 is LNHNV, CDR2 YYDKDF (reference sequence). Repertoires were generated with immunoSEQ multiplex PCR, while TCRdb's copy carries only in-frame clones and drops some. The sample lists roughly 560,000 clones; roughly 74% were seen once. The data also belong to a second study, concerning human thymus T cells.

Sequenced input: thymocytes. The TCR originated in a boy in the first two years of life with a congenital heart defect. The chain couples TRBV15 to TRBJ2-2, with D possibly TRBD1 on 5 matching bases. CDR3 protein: CATLNRPPQGPTGELFF. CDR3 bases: TGTGCCACCCTAAACAGGCCACCTCAAGGTCCCACCGGGGAGCTGTTTTTT.